Listed here is a single T cell receptor beta chain. The same CDR3 also results from other DNA sequences found in this sample. Sequencing used immunoSEQ multiplex PCR; TCRdb keeps in-frame clones, though not all of them. This sample yields hundreds of thousands of clones, of which about 88% are seen a single time; roughly 7.2% belongs to the top ten. The data derive from a study of blood T cell repertoires in COVID-19. What was sequenced was peripheral blood. The clonotype comes from a woman aged 60-70 years with COVID-19, enrolled during active disease.

CDR3 nucleotide sequence: TGCGCCAGCAGCCAAGGACAGGGACCCAACTATGGCTACACCTTC. It specifies CASSQGQGPNYGYTF. The chain couples TRBV4-1 to TRBJ1-2, with 7 bases aligning to TRBD1. There are 15 residues in the CDR3. The ends lost 1 base at V and 2 bases at J; junction bases unmatched: 4. Per germline, CDR1 MGHRA and CDR2 YSYEKL.